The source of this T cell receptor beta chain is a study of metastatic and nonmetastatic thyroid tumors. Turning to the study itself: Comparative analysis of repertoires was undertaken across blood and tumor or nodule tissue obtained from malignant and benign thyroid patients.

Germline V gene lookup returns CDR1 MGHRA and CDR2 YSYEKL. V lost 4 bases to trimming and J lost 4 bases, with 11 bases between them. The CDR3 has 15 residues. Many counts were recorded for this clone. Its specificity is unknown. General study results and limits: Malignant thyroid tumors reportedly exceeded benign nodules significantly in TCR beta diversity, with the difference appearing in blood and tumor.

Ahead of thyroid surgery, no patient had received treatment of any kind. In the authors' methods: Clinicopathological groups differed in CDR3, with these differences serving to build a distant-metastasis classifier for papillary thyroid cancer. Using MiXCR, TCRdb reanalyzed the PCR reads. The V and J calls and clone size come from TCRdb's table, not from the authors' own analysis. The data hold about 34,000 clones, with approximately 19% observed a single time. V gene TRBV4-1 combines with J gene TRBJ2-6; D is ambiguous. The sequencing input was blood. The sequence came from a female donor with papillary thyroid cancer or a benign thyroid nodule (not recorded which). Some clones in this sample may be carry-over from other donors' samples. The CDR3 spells CASSPHTRGANVLTF. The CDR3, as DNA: TGCGCCAGCAGCCCCCACACGAGAGGGGCCAACGTCCTGACTTTC.